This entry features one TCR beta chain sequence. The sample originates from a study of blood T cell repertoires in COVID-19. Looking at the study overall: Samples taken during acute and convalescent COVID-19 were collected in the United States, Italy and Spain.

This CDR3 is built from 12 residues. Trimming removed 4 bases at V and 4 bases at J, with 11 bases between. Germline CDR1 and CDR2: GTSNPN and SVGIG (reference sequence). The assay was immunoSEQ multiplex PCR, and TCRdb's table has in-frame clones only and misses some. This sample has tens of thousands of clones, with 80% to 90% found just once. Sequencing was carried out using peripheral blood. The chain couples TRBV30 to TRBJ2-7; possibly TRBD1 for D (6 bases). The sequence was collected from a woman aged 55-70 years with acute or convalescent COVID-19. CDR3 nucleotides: TGTGCCTGGAATAAGCAGGGGTACGAGCAGTACTTC. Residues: CAWNKQGYEQYF.